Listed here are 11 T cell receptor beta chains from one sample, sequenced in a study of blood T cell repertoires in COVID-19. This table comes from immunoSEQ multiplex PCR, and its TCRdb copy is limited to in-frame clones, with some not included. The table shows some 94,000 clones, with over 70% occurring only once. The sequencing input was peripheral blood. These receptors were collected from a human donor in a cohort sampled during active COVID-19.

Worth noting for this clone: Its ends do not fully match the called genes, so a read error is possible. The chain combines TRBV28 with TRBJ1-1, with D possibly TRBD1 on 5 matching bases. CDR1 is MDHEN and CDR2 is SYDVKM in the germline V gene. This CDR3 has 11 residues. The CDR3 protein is CASSQGTGAFF. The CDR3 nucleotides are TGTGCCAGCAGTCAGGGTACTGGAGCTTTCTTT.

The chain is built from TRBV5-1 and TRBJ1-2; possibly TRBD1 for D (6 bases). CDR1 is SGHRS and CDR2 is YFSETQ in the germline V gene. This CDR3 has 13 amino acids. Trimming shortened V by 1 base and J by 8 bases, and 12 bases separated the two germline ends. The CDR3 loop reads CASSLTGKEGYTF. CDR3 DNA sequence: TGCGCCAGCAGCTTGACAGGGAAGGAAGGCTACACCTTC.

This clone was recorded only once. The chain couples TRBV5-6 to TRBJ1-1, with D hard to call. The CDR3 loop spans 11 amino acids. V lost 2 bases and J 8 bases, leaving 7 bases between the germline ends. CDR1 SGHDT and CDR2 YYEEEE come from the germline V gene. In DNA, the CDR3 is TGTGCCAGCAGCTTAGCGGCAGAAGCTTTCTTT. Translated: CASSLAAEAFF.

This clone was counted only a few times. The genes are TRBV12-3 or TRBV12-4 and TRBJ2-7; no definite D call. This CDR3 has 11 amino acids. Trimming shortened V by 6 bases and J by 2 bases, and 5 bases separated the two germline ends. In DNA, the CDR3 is TGTGCCAGCAGGCTAGCCTACGAGCAGTACTTC. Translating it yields CASRLAYEQYF.

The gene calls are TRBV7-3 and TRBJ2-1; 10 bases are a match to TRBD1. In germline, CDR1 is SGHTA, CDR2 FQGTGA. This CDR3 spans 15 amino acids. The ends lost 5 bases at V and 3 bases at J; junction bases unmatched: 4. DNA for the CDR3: TGTGCCAGCAGCCGAGGGACAGGGGTCTACAATGAGCAGTTCTTC. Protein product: CASSRGTGVYNEQFF.

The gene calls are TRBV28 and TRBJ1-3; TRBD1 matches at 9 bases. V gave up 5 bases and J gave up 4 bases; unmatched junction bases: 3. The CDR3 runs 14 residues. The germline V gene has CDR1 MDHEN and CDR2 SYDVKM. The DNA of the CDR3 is TGTGCCAGCAGTCTTACAGGGGGCGGAAACACCATATATTTT. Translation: CASSLTGGGNTIYF.

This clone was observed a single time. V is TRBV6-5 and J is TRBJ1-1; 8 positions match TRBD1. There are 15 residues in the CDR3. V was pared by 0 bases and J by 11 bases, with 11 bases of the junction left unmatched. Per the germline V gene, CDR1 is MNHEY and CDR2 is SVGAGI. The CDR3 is CASSYSGTGLGTAFF. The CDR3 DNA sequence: TGTGCCAGCAGTTACTCAGGGACAGGTTTGGGGACGGCTTTCTTT.

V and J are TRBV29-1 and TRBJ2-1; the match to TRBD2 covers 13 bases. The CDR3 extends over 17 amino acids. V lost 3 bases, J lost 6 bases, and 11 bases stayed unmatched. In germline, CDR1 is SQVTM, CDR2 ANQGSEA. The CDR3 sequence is CSVDRLAGGSGLNEQFF. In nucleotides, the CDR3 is TGCAGCGTTGATCGACTAGCGGGAGGCTCCGGGCTCAATGAGCAGTTCTTC.

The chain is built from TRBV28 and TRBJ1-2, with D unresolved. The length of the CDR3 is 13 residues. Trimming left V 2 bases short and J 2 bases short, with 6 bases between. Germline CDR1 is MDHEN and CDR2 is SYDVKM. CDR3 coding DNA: TGTGCCAGCAGTTTAAACAGAAACTATGGCTACACCTTC. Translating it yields CASSLNRNYGYTF.

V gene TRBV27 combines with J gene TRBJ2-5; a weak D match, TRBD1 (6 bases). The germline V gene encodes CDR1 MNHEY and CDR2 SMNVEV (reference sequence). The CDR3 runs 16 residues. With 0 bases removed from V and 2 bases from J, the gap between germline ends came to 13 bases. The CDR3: CASSLSGGTGQETQYF. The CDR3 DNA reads TGTGCCAGCAGTTTATCAGGCGGAACAGGGCAAGAGACCCAGTACTTC.

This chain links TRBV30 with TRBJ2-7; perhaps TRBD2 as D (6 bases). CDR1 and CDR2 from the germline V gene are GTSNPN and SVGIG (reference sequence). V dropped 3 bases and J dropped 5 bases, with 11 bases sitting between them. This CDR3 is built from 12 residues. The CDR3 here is CAWSYGRNEQYF. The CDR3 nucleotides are TGTGCCTGGAGCTATGGGAGGAACGAGCAGTACTTC.